This entry describes one T cell receptor beta chain. Assay: immunoSEQ multiplex PCR; the TCRdb copy retains only in-frame clones and omits some. The sample contains some 87,000 clones, approximately 96% of which appear only once. The CDR3 has 12 amino acids. Germline loops: CDR1 MDHEN, CDR2 SYDVKM. Between the trimmed V and J ends, which lost 6 bases and 8 bases, there was a span of 13 bases. This sample is part of a study of technical replicates of blood from a handful of donors. The TCR originated in a human donor in good health. V gene TRBV28 combines with J gene TRBJ1-1; D is undetermined. Sequencing was carried out using T cells isolated from PBMCs. The chain's CDR3 is CASSLTREEAFF. The CDR3 coding sequence is TGTGCCAGCAGCCTTACACGGGAAGAAGCTTTCTTT.